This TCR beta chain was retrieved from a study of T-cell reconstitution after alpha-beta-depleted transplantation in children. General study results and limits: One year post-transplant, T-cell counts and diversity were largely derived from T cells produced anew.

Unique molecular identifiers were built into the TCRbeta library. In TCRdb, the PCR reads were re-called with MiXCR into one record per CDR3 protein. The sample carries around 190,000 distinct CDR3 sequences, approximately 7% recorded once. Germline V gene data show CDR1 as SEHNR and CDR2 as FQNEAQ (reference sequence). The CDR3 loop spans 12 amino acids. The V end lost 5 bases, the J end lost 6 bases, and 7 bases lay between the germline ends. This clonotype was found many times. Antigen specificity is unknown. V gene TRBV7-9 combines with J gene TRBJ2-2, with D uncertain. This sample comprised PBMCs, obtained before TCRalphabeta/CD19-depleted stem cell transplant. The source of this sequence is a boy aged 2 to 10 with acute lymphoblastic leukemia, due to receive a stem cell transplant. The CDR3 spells CASSTISGELFF. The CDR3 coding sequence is TGTGCCAGCAGCACAATATCCGGGGAGCTGTTTTTT.